A selection of T cell receptor beta chains follows, all from one sample in a study of blood T cell repertoires in COVID-19. The data were produced by immunoSEQ multiplex PCR, yet TCRdb's version contains in-frame clones alone and is incomplete. The sample consists of about 200,000 clones, 70% to 80% of them appearing once. Sample: peripheral blood. All receptors come from a woman in her thirties or forties with COVID-19, enrolled during active disease. Each CDR3 is given with its conserved first and last residue. Where a row states a size, it is once, few, many or the class of an expanded clone; other rows omit it.

j_call | clone_size | v_call | cdr3_aa
TRBJ2-3 | few | TRBV15 | CATSRSSLAGPHTDTQYF
TRBJ2-4 | - | TRBV3-1/TRBV3-2 | CASRDLSSQQNIQYF
TRBJ2-1 | once | TRBV19 | CASSITGQGGNEQFF
TRBJ1-2 | - | TRBV5-1 | CASRIQGSGYGYTF
TRBJ2-3 | - | TRBV6-1 | CASSVGDSGRVLHTQYF
TRBJ1-2 | - | TRBV18 | CASSPSGGYTF
TRBJ1-6 | once | TRBV28 | CASSFPGTAHNSPLHF
TRBJ1-2 | - | TRBV7-9 | CASSFPTGDYGYTF
TRBJ1-3 | - | TRBV7-8 | CASSAETQGTIYF
TRBJ2-5 | - | TRBV7-3 | CASSLETHRDFKTQYF
TRBJ2-7 | few | TRBV20-1 | CSVAPGYEQYF
TRBJ1-1 | - | TRBV7-9 | CASSYLNRAFF
TRBJ1-2 | - | TRBV5-4 | CASSLFGVDGYTF
TRBJ2-5 | - | TRBV20-1 | CSASPGLQYQETQYF
TRBJ2-1 | - | TRBV9 | CASTVGGIRGEQFF
TRBJ1-1 | - | TRBV5-1 | CASSLAAGGEAEAFF
TRBJ2-5 | - | TRBV7-9 | CAILVGLGGETQYF
TRBJ2-7 | - | TRBV5-1 | CASSFNGGAYEQYF
TRBJ2-7 | - | TRBV4-2 | CASSQEAPFREQYF
TRBJ1-5 | - | TRBV12-3/TRBV12-4 | CASSFSSDQPQHF
TRBJ2-7 | - | TRBV5-4 | CASSLAGRTGGEQYF
TRBJ2-2 | - | TRBV12-5 | CASGLETGELFF
TRBJ2-3 | - | TRBV25-1 | CASSELSGLAYTDTQYF
TRBJ1-2 | - | TRBV3-1/TRBV3-2 | CASSLGQVNYGYTF
TRBJ2-5 | - | TRBV12-3/TRBV12-4 | CASSQQETQYF
TRBJ2-7 | - | TRBV6-2/TRBV6-3 | CASSYGSGVYEQYF
TRBJ2-1 | - | TRBV4-1 | CASSQVRTSGGNEQFF
TRBJ1-3 | - | TRBV18 | CASSPFSDNARNTIYF